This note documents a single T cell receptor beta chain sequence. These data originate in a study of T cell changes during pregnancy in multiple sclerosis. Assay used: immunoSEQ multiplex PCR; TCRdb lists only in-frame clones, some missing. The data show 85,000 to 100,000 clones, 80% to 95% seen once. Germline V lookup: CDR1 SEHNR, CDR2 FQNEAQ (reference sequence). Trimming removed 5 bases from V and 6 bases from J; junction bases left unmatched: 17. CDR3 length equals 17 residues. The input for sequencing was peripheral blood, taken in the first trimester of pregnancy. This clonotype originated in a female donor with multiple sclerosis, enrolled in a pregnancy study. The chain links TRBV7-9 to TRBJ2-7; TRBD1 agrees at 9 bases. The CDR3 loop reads CASSPPSHRDRVVEQYF. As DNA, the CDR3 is TGTGCCAGCAGCCCACCGTCCCATCGGGACAGGGTGGTCGAGCAGTACTTC.